The sequence of this T cell receptor beta chain was determined in a study of blood T cell repertoires in COVID-19. Study summary: Specimens from acute and convalescent COVID-19 originated in the United States, Italy and Spain. T cells, B-cell-depleted T cells, or PBMCs supplied cDNA or gDNA.

Germline values: CDR1 LNHNV, CDR2 YYDKDF (reference sequence). V was cut by 4 bases and J by 7 bases, with 5 bases left in between. The CDR3 length is 11 residues. Per the authors' pipeline: Estimates of nucleated cell counts were drawn from the amplification of reference gene primers. Assay: immunoSEQ multiplex PCR; the TCRdb copy retains only in-frame clones and omits some. V, J and clone size were drawn from that table, and D and trimming were deduced from the DNA. This table holds about 98,000 clones, roughly four fifths found once. The V and J genes are TRBV15 and TRBJ2-1; D not certain. This TCR derives from a man in his 60s with acute or convalescent COVID-19. Sequenced sample: peripheral blood. CDR3 sequence reads: CATSTRNEQFF. In DNA, the CDR3 is TGTGCCACCAGCACTAGGAATGAGCAGTTCTTC.